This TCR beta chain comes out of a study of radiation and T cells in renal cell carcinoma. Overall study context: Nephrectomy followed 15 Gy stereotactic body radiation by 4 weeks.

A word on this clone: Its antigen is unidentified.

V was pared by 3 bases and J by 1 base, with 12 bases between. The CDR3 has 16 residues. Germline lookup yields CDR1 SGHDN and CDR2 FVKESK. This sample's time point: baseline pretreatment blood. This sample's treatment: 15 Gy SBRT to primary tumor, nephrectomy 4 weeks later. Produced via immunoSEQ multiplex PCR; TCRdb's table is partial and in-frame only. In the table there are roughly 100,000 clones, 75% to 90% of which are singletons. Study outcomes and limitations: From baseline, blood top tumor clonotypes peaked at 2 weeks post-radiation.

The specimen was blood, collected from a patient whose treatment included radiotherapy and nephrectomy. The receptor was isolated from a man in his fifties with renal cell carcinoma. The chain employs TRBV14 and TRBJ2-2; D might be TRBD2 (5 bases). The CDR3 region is CASSQARGWNTGELFF. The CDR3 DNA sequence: TGTGCCAGCAGCCAGGCACGAGGGTGGAACACCGGGGAGCTGTTTTTT.